The source of this T cell receptor beta chain is a study of CD8+CD57+ T cells in acquired aplastic anemia. Study overall: About 3 ug was the average amount of DNA from sorted CD4+ and CD8+ cells.

The germline V gene has CDR1 KGHDR and CDR2 SFDVKD. V lost 3 bases and J 3 bases, leaving 8 bases between the germline ends. The CDR3 has 13 amino acids. Sequenced patients had shown CD8+CD57+ cell expansion by flow cytometry. Template material for TCR beta VDJ and CDR3 profiling consisted of genomic DNA. TCRdb reanalysed the reads using MiXCR and keeps one entry per CDR3 protein. The data show roughly 250,000 distinct CDR3 sequences, roughly half seen once. The chain has TRBV24-1 and TRBJ2-7; perhaps TRBD1 as D (5 bases). The sequenced sample was sorted CD4+, CD8+, or CD8+CD57+ T cells (not recorded which) from PBMCs. This clonotype originated in a human donor with aplastic anemia. As DNA, the CDR3 is TGTGCCACCAGTGATACCCAGGGCTACGAGCAGTACTTC. Translating gives CATSDTQGYEQYF.